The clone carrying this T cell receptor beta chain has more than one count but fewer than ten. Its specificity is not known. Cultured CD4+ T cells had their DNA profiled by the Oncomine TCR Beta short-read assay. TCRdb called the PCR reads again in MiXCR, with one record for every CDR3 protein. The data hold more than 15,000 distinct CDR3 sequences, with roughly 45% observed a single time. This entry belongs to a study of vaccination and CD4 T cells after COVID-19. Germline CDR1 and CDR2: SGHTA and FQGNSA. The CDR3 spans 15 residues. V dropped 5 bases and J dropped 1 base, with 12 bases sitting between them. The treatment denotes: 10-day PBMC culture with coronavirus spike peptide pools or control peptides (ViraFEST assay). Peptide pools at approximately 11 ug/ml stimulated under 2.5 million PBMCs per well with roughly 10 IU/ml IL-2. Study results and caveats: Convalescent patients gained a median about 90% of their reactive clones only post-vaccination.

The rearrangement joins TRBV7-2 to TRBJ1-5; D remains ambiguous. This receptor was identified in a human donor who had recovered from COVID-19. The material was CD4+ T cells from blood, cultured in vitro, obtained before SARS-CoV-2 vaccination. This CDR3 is CASSLGVSSNQPQHF. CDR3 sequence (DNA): TGTGCCAGCAGCCTCGGCGTGAGCAGCAATCAGCCCCAGCATTTT.